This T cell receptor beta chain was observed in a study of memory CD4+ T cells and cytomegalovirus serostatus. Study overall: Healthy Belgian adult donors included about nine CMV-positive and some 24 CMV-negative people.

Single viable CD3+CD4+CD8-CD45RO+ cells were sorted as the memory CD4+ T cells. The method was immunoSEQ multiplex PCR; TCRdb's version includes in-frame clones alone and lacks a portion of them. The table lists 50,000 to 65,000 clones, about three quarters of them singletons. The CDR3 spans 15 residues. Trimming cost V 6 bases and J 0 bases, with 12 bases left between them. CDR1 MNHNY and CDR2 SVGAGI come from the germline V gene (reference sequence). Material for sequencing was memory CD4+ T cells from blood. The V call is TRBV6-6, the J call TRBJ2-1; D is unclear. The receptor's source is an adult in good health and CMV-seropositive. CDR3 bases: TGTGCCAGCAGCCCAGTCCCTAGCTCCTACAATGAGCAGTTCTTC. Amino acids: CASSPVPSSYNEQFF.